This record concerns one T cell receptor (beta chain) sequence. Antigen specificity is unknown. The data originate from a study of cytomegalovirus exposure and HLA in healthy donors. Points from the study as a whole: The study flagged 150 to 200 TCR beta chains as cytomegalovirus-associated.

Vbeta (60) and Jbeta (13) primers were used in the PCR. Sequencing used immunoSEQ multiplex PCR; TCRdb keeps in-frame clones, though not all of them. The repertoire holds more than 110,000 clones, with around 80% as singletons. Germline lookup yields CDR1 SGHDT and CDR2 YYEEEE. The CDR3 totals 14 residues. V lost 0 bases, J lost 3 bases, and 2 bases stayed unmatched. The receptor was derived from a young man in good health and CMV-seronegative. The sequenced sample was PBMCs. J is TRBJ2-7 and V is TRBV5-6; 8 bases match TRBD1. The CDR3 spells CASSLGQGRYEQYF. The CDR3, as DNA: TGTGCCAGCAGCTTGGGACAGGGGCGCTACGAGCAGTACTTC.